This passage covers 5 T cell receptor beta chains from one sample sequenced in a study of T cell responses to AZD1222 COVID-19 vaccine. Clones were read by immunoSEQ multiplex PCR, and TCRdb kept only the in-frame ones, dropping some. Here the sample spans about 77,000 clones, roughly nine tenths being singletons. This specimen consisted of peripheral blood, obtained 28 days after the second AZD1222 dose. The receptors shown here come from an adult who received the AZD1222 COVID-19 vaccine.

The chain uses TRBV12-3 or TRBV12-4 and TRBJ1-1, with a possible D match to TRBD1 (6 bases). The CDR3 contains 13 residues. Trimming left V 5 bases short and J 6 bases short, with 13 bases between. Here the CDR3 DNA reads TGTGCCAGCAGTGAGTACAGGGACTCTGAAGCTTTCTTT. It encodes CASSEYRDSEAFF.

This clone was seen just once. For the CDR3, the DNA is TGTGCCAGCAAACCCCAACTAGCGGGAGATAGCGAGCAGTACTTC. Its translation: CASKPQLAGDSEQYF. This rearrangement joins TRBV7-6 to TRBJ2-7; 11 bases match TRBD2. After removal of 7 bases from V and 6 bases from J, the junction contained 11 bases not matched to a gene. Looked up from germline, CDR1 is SGHVS and CDR2 is FNYEAQ. CDR3 length: 15 residues.

The chain combines TRBV12-3 or TRBV12-4 with TRBJ1-2; 9 bases map to TRBD1. V lost 5 bases and J lost 7; bases outside the gene matches: 5. The CDR3 has 13 amino acids. The CDR3 DNA is TGTGCCAGCAGTGTGGACAGGGGCGCTGGCTACACCTTC. Its protein product is CASSVDRGAGYTF.

The chain recombines TRBV19 with TRBJ1-1; D not certain. V was cut by 4 bases and J by 3 bases, with 15 bases left in between. The CDR3 contains 15 residues. Germline values: CDR1 LNHDA, CDR2 SQIVND (reference sequence). The CDR3 DNA sequence: TGTGCCAGTAGTACCATATTGGGCTCGGACACTGAAGCTTTCTTT. The encoded protein is CASSTILGSDTEAFF.

J is TRBJ2-7 and V is TRBV5-5; 7 bases line up with TRBD2. Germline values: CDR1 SGHKS, CDR2 YYEKEE (reference sequence). CDR3 length equals 16 residues. The V gene end was trimmed by 5 bases and the J gene end by 1 base; junction bases not matched to a gene: 12. In nucleotides, the CDR3 is TGTGCCAGCAGATCTACTACTAGCGCCCGTTCCTACGAGCAGTACTTC. As protein: CASRSTTSARSYEQYF.